This T cell receptor (beta chain) is drawn from a study of CD8 T cells in Susac syndrome. TCR beta was sequenced from blood CD8+ and CD4+ T cells. With random hexamers, 0.5 to 1 ug RNA was reverse transcribed. TCRdb re-analysed the immunoSEQ multiplex PCR reads in MiXCR, keeping a single row per CDR3 protein. The top ten clones hold roughly 0.083% of a sample with 130,000 to 150,000 distinct CDR3 sequences, 94% of them seen once. The germline V gene has CDR1 MGHRA and CDR2 YSYEKL. The V end was cut by 0 bases, the J end by 4 bases, with 7 bases between. The CDR3 consists of 14 residues. The sample consisted of CD4+ T cells from PBMCs. This chain uses TRBV4-1 with TRBJ1-3; D not certain. The sequence was collected from a human donor in good health. CDR3 loop: CASSQESKGNTIYF. As DNA, the CDR3 is TGCGCCAGCAGCCAAGAGTCGAAAGGAAACACCATATATTTT.